Presented here are 10 T cell receptor beta chains from one specimen sequenced in a study of blood T cell repertoires in COVID-19. Only in-frame clones appear in the TCRdb table, and some are missing; sequencing was by immunoSEQ multiplex PCR. Counted here are hundreds of thousands of clones, about nine tenths occurring once; the ten biggest clones make up over 6%. Sequenced sample: PBMCs or T cells enriched from blood (not recorded which). Receptors originate from a woman in her thirties with acute COVID-19.

This sequence joins TRBV12-3 or TRBV12-4 and TRBJ1-5; TRBD1 is a possible D gene (5 bases). V was clipped by 4 bases and J by 6 bases, with 7 bases between them. The CDR3 sequence is 12 residues long. CDR3 in amino acids: CASSYRFQPQHF. As DNA, the CDR3 is TGTGCCAGCAGTTACAGGTTTCAGCCCCAGCATTTT.

This sequence joins TRBV2 and TRBJ2-5; the match to TRBD2 covers 7 bases. Germline-derived CDR1 and CDR2 are SNHLY and FYNNEI. Losses at the gene ends were 4 bases for V and 0 bases for J; bases not matched to a gene: 2. The CDR3 totals 14 residues. For the CDR3, the DNA is TGTGCCAGCAGTGGTGGGACTAACCAAGAGACCCAGTACTTC. It codes for CASSGGTNQETQYF. Full variable domain (remainder filled in from reference TRBV2 and TRBJ2-5): EPEVTQTPSHQVTQMGQEVILRCVPISNHLYFYWYRQILGQKVEFLVSFYNNEISEKSEIFDDQFSVERPDGSNFTLKIRSTKLEDSAMYFCASSGGTNQETQYFGPGTRLLVL.

Only one count was recorded for this clone. V is TRBV28 and J is TRBJ2-5, with a tentative D call TRBD1 (6 bases). Germline V gene data show CDR1 as MDHEN and CDR2 as SYDVKM. Trimming shortened V by 8 bases and J by 0 bases, and 13 bases separated the two germline ends. This CDR3 is 14 amino acids long. The CDR3: CASGSTGNQETQYF. For the CDR3, the DNA is TGTGCCAGCGGTTCAACAGGGAACCAAGAGACCCAGTACTTC.

V and J are TRBV30 and TRBJ1-2, with 10 bases fitting TRBD1. This CDR3 contains 15 residues. From germline, CDR1 is GTSNPN and CDR2 SVGIG (reference sequence). The ends lost 0 bases at V and 9 bases at J; junction bases unmatched: 10. The CDR3: CAWSVKAGQGSSYTF. Written as DNA, the CDR3 is TGTGCCTGGAGTGTCAAAGCGGGACAGGGGAGTAGCTACACCTTC.

The rearrangement uses TRBV19 and TRBJ1-2, with no clear D. The V gene's germline CDR1 is LNHDA and CDR2 SQIVND (reference sequence). The length of the CDR3 is 14 residues. The germline V and J ends were trimmed by 9 bases and 3 bases, with 17 bases remaining between them. The CDR3, as DNA: TGTGCCAGCCGTATGGGCAGACCTTACTATGGCTACACCTTC. This encodes CASRMGRPYYGYTF.

The rearrangement uses TRBV4-1 and TRBJ2-1, with 12 bases lining up with TRBD2. CDR3 length equals 18 residues. J was trimmed by 1 base and V by 3 bases; bases with no gene match: 7. Germline assignment: CDR1 MGHRA and CDR2 YSYEKL. The CDR3 is CASSHTSGRLGSYNEQFF. In DNA, the CDR3 is TGCGCCAGCAGCCATACTAGCGGGAGGTTGGGGTCCTACAATGAGCAGTTCTTC.

V gene TRBV19 combines with J gene TRBJ2-1; 13 bases map to TRBD2. This CDR3 comprises 15 residues. V shed 7 bases, J shed 7 bases, and the junction held 7 bases outside the gene matches. Per germline, CDR1 LNHDA and CDR2 SQIVND (reference sequence). CDR3 nucleotide sequence: TGTGCCAGTATGAGACTAGCGGGGGGCGGGAATGAGCAGTTCTTC. This sequence encodes CASMRLAGGGNEQFF.

The chain employs TRBV28 and TRBJ1-5, with 7 nucleotides matching TRBD1. CDR3 length: 14 residues. The V gene's germline CDR1 is MDHEN and CDR2 SYDVKM. Losses at the gene ends were 5 bases for V and 9 bases for J; bases not matched to a gene: 10. The CDR3 loop is CASSASGTVWPQHF. As DNA, the CDR3 is TGTGCCAGCAGTGCCTCAGGGACAGTTTGGCCCCAGCATTTT.

The chain has TRBV5-1 and TRBJ2-7; TRBD1 matches at 10 bases. In germline, CDR1 is SGHRS, CDR2 YFSETQ. This CDR3 spans 16 amino acids. Trimming cost V 2 bases and J 7 bases; bases outside gene matches: 12. The CDR3 reads CASSFGLTGGILEQYF. The CDR3 DNA reads as TGCGCCAGCAGCTTCGGCTTGACAGGGGGCATACTTGAGCAGTACTTC.

The CDR3 loop is CASSSRIAGTEQYF. For the CDR3, the DNA is TGTGCCAGCAGTAGCCGGATAGCGGGAACCGAGCAGTACTTC. J is TRBJ2-7 and V is TRBV11-2; 8 bases match TRBD2. The CDR3 contains 14 residues. In germline, CDR1 is SGHAT, CDR2 FQNNGV. Trimming at V came to 6 bases and at J to 6 bases, leaving 10 bases not matched to a gene.